The 32 T cell receptor beta chains reported below all come from one sample, sequenced in a study of OX40 agonist ivuxolimab in advanced cancers. Profiling relied on immunoSEQ multiplex PCR, and the TCRdb table lists in-frame clones only, not all of them. Of tens of thousands of clones in the sample, about nine tenths are singletons; the top ten hold approximately 0.6%. The specimen comprised CD4+ or CD8+ T cells sorted from blood, sampled in a trial of the OX40 agonist ivuxolimab. Every receptor here comes from an adult with an advanced solid tumor such as melanoma, head and neck, liver or kidney cancer.

The chain joins TRBV10-1 to TRBJ1-2, with D perhaps TRBD1 (6 bases). V was pared by 6 bases and J by 4 bases, with 12 bases between. This CDR3 region has 13 residues. Germline V lookup: CDR1 WNHNN, CDR2 SYGVQD (reference sequence). CDR3 DNA: TGCGCCAGCAGCAAACAGGGTGGCTATGGCTACACCTTC. Translated, it gives CASSKQGGYGYTF.

This clone appeared a single time. The rearrangement links TRBV2 to TRBJ2-1; 10 bases are a match to TRBD2. J was trimmed by 4 bases and V by 6 bases; bases with no gene match: 3. Germline CDR1 is SNHLY and CDR2 is FYNNEI. The CDR3 covers 14 residues. The CDR3 DNA sequence: TGTGCCAGCAGGCAGCGGGGGGGTTACAATGAGCAGTTCTTC. It is translated as CASRQRGGYNEQFF.

V is TRBV18 and J is TRBJ1-1, with 9 bases lining up with TRBD1. The junction had 5 bases not matched to a gene; V was cut back by 3 bases and J by 0 bases. The CDR3 length is 16 residues. Germline CDR1 is KGHSH and CDR2 is LQKENI. CDR3 loop: CASSPTGQGLNTEAFF. CDR3 nucleotide sequence: TGTGCCAGCTCACCGACGGGACAGGGCTTGAACACTGAAGCTTTCTTT.

In this sample, this clone turned up a few times. This chain uses TRBV19 with TRBJ1-5; a possible D gene is TRBD1 (5 bases). This CDR3 spans 17 amino acids. V was trimmed by 3 bases and J by 8 bases, leaving 23 bases between them. Per germline, CDR1 LNHDA and CDR2 SQIVND (reference sequence). The CDR3 sequence is CASSMRGLGTSVEPQHF. CDR3 nucleotide sequence: TGTGCCAGTAGTATGCGGGGACTCGGGACTAGTGTTGAGCCCCAGCATTTT.

V usage is TRBV28 and J usage is TRBJ1-1; 12 positions match TRBD1. CDR3 size: 20 residues. The germline V gene has CDR1 MDHEN and CDR2 SYDVKM. J lost 3 bases, V lost 4 bases, and 18 bases had no gene match. The CDR3 bases are TGTGCCAGCAGTTGGCGGGACAGGGGGCGCTTGGGTACGAAATACACTGAAGCTTTCTTT. Its translation is CASSWRDRGRLGTKYTEAFF.

The gene calls are TRBV2 and TRBJ2-7; D gene unclear. The V gene lost 2 bases and the J gene lost 2 bases, with 7 bases spanning the gap. The CDR3 is 13 amino acids. From germline, CDR1 is SNHLY and CDR2 FYNNEI. CDR3 region: CASSEKLTYEQYF. CDR3 nucleotide sequence: TGTGCCAGCAGTGAAAAGCTCACCTACGAGCAGTACTTC.

This chain joins TRBV5-8 and TRBJ2-7; D possibly corresponds to TRBD1 (5 bases). From germline, CDR1 is SGHTS and CDR2 YDEGEE. V dropped 2 bases and J dropped 6 bases, with 12 bases sitting between them. The CDR3 is 13 amino acids. CDR3 loop: CASSLDRFAEQYF. CDR3 sequence (DNA): TGTGCCAGCAGCTTAGACAGATTCGCCGAGCAGTACTTC.

This clone came up once. The chain combines TRBV6-6 with TRBJ1-6, with TRBD1 matching over 7 bases. Germline lookup yields CDR1 MNHNY and CDR2 SVGAGI (reference sequence). The CDR3 sequence is 13 residues long. With V trimmed by 7 bases and J by 9 bases, 6 bases remained unmatched. The CDR3 coding sequence is TGTGCCAGCACCCCGACAGGGACTTCACCCCTCCACTTT. This translates into CASTPTGTSPLHF.

This chain links TRBV27 with TRBJ2-3; TRBD2 matches at 12 bases. The V segment lost 4 bases and the J segment 3 bases; nucleotides outside the gene matches: 5. Germline V lookup: CDR1 MNHEY, CDR2 SMNVEV (reference sequence). This CDR3 has 16 residues. The CDR3 reads CASSSRTSGVTDTQYF. CDR3 nucleotides: TGTGCCAGCAGTTCCCGGACTAGCGGGGTAACAGATACGCAGTATTTT.

The CDR3 is CASSLGATTTTEAFF. The CDR3 nucleotides are TGTGCCAGCAGCCTGGGGGCCACCACAACCACTGAAGCTTTCTTT. This chain links TRBV11-2 with TRBJ1-1, with D maybe TRBD1 (6 bases). Germline CDR1 reads SGHAT; CDR2 reads FQNNGV. V dropped 5 bases and J dropped 4 bases, with 17 bases sitting between them. The CDR3 loop spans 15 amino acids.

The CDR3: CASRGQNSPLHF. For the CDR3, the DNA is TGTGCCAGCAGGGGACAGAATTCACCCCTCCACTTT. This chain links TRBV6-1 with TRBJ1-6, with 7 bases aligning to TRBD1. CDR3 length equals 12 residues. Germline V CDR1 and CDR2: MNHNS, SASEGT. V lost 6 bases and J lost 7; bases outside the gene matches: 0.

This chain links TRBV9 with TRBJ1-2; tentative D call: TRBD1 (5 bases). The CDR3 covers 14 residues. Germline V lookup: CDR1 SGDLS, CDR2 YYNGEE. Trimming removed 4 bases from V and 0 bases from J, with 10 bases in between. The CDR3 region has the DNA TGTGCCAGCAGCCCGGGGCCCTCTAACTATGGCTACACCTTC. Translated, it gives CASSPGPSNYGYTF.

In regard to this clone: Other nucleotide sequences in the sample specify the same CDR3. The chain combines TRBV7-9 with TRBJ1-6; 8 bases fit TRBD1. V shed 5 bases, J shed 7 bases, and the junction held 1 base outside the gene matches. From germline, CDR1 is SEHNR and CDR2 FQNEAQ (reference sequence). CDR3 length: 13 amino acids. CDR3 sequence reads: CASSGQGNSPLHF. DNA of the CDR3: TGTGCCAGCAGCGGACAGGGAAATTCACCCCTCCACTTT. Supplemented by reference TRBV7-9 and TRBJ1-6, the full variable domain reads DTGVSQNPRHKITKRGQNVTFRCDPISEHNRLYWYRQTLGQGPEFLTYFQNEAQLEKSRLLSDRFSAERPKGSFSTLEIQRTEQGDSAMYLCASSGQGNSPLHFGNGTRLTVT.

V and J are TRBV5-1 and TRBJ1-2; tentative D call: TRBD1 (5 bases). Per the germline V gene, CDR1 is SGHRS and CDR2 is YFSETQ. Trimming pared 0 bases from V and 0 bases from J, leaving 9 bases between. The CDR3 contains 15 residues. The CDR3, as DNA: TGCGCCAGCAGCTTGGCGGGGACTCCTAACTATGGCTACACCTTC. Translated: CASSLAGTPNYGYTF.

This clone has a single count. The gene calls are TRBV18 and TRBJ1-6; D may be TRBD1 (5 bases). The V gene's germline CDR1 is KGHSH and CDR2 LQKENI. Deletions cut 3 bases from V and 5 bases from J, with 11 bases between. This CDR3 comprises 15 residues. Written as DNA, the CDR3 is TGTGCCAGCTCACCTAATACAGGCGATAATTCACCCCTCCACTTT. Translation: CASSPNTGDNSPLHF.

Only a few counts were recorded for this clone. The V and J genes are TRBV15 and TRBJ1-1; perhaps TRBD1 as D (5 bases). CDR3 length: 14 amino acids. The germline V gene has CDR1 LNHNV and CDR2 YYDKDF (reference sequence). Trimming took 1 base from V and 3 from J, leaving 9 bases between them. The CDR3 DNA reads as TGTGCCACCAGCAGAGGGGGCCCGGACACTGAAGCTTTCTTT. As protein: CATSRGGPDTEAFF.

This chain joins TRBV21-1 and TRBJ1-2. TRBV21-1 is reported as a pseudogene. CDR3 length: 20 amino acids. The CDR3 nucleotides read TGTGCCAGCAGCAAAGAAGACAGGGAGGGCCTCGGGCCCTCTTCTTATGGCTACACCTTC. It is translated as CASSKEDREGLGPSSYGYTF.

V is TRBV5-1 and J is TRBJ2-7; TRBD2 is a possible D gene (6 bases). Germline CDR1 is SGHRS and CDR2 is YFSETQ. The ends were cut back, 4 bases at V and 4 bases at J, with 12 bases in the middle. CDR3 length equals 13 residues. This chain's CDR3 is CASSGGDRYEQYF. CDR3 DNA sequence: TGCGCCAGCAGCGGAGGGGATAGGTACGAGCAGTACTTC.

This clone is a singleton in its sample. The genes are TRBV19 and TRBJ2-7, with TRBD1 identical over 8 bases. Germline assignment: CDR1 LNHDA and CDR2 SQIVND (reference sequence). Unmatched junction bases numbered 6, after V lost 5 bases and J lost 3 bases. The CDR3 runs to 14 residues. CDR3 sequence reads: CASSDQGAGYEQYF. In nucleotides, the CDR3 is TGTGCCAGTAGTGATCAGGGGGCCGGCTACGAGCAGTACTTC.

The rearrangement uses TRBV6-1 and TRBJ1-4, with TRBD1 matching 7 bases. V lost 6 bases, J lost 8 bases, and 6 bases stayed unmatched. Per the germline V gene, CDR1 is MNHNS and CDR2 is SASEGT. This CDR3 spans 13 amino acids. Here the CDR3 DNA reads TGTGCCAGCAGACAGGGGCCGGGGGAAAAACTGTTTTTT. Amino acids: CASRQGPGEKLFF.

The J gene is TRBJ2-7, the V gene TRBV6-4; TRBD2 is a possible D gene (5 bases). The CDR3 is 14 residues long. The germline V and J ends were trimmed by 5 bases and 3 bases, with 14 bases remaining between them. Germline assignment: CDR1 MRHNA and CDR2 SNTAGT. The CDR3 sequence is CASSYTRGLYEQYF. As DNA, the CDR3 is TGTGCCAGCAGTTACACGCGAGGACTCTACGAGCAGTACTTC.

The V call is TRBV18, the J call TRBJ2-7; D gene uncertain. There are 14 residues in the CDR3. The V end was cut by 2 bases, the J end by 5 bases, with 13 bases between. Per germline, CDR1 KGHSH and CDR2 LQKENI. CDR3 nucleotide sequence: TGTGCCAGCTCACCAGGGCAGGTTCCCAACGAGCAGTACTTC. This gives the protein CASSPGQVPNEQYF.

The V call is TRBV28, the J call TRBJ2-5; D not resolved. V was clipped by 3 bases and J by 5 bases, with 10 bases between them. Germline-derived CDR1 and CDR2 are MDHEN and SYDVKM. This CDR3 is built from 13 residues. The CDR3 bases are TGTGCCAGCAGTTTCAGCCTCCGGGAGACCCAGTACTTC. Residues: CASSFSLRETQYF.

V usage is TRBV11-2 and J usage is TRBJ1-5; maybe TRBD1 (6 bases). Trimming shortened V by 5 bases and J by 10 bases, and 24 bases separated the two germline ends. The CDR3 runs to 16 residues. CDR1 and CDR2 (germline): SGHAT, FQNNGV. The CDR3 protein is CASSKTGGQGLLPQHF. CDR3 DNA: TGTGCCAGCAGCAAGACGGGGGGTCAGGGGTTACTCCCCCAGCATTTT.

This clone was detected a few times. The V gene is TRBV18, the J gene TRBJ1-6; D unresolved. CDR1 KGHSH and CDR2 LQKENI come from the germline V gene. With 5 bases removed from V and 7 bases from J, the gap between germline ends came to 12 bases. The CDR3 extends over 14 amino acids. CDR3 nucleotide sequence: TGTGCCAGCTCATCCCAGGAGGTCAATTCACCCCTCCACTTT. The encoded protein is CASSSQEVNSPLHF.

The CDR3 reads CATSRDLASSGGELFF. In DNA form, the CDR3 reads TGTGCCACCAGCAGAGATCTAGCTAGTAGCGGGGGGGAGCTGTTTTTT. The chain carries TRBV15 and TRBJ2-2; 7 bases are a match to TRBD2. The J segment lost 8 bases and the V segment lost 0 bases, leaving 9 bases of the junction unmatched. CDR1 is LNHNV, CDR2 YYDKDF, per germline (reference sequence). The CDR3 totals 16 residues.

This sequence joins TRBV2 and TRBJ1-1; D is uncertain. The CDR3 runs 13 residues. Germline CDR1 and CDR2: SNHLY and FYNNEI. V lost 2 bases to trimming and J lost 1 base, with 5 bases between them. The CDR3 region is CASSEYGNTEAFF. CDR3 coding DNA: TGTGCCAGCAGTGAATACGGGAACACTGAAGCTTTCTTT.

This sequence joins TRBV5-1 and TRBJ1-1; D is uncertain. Germline V gene sequence: CDR1 SGHRS, CDR2 YFSETQ. This CDR3 contains 14 residues. Between the trimmed V and J ends, which lost 0 bases and 4 bases, there was a span of 10 bases. CDR3 residues: CASSLDRAFTEAFF. In DNA form, the CDR3 reads TGCGCCAGCAGCTTGGACAGAGCGTTCACTGAAGCTTTCTTT.

The genes are TRBV6-6 and TRBJ1-1, with D perhaps matching TRBD1 (6 bases). The CDR3 is 12 residues long. CDR1 and CDR2 from the germline V gene are MNHNY and SVGAGI (reference sequence). V lost 6 bases and J 8 bases, leaving 13 bases between the germline ends. The CDR3 coding sequence is TGTGCCAGCAGCCCAACAGGGAGGGAAGCTTTCTTT. Translating gives CASSPTGREAFF.

The rearrangement uses TRBV7-9 and TRBJ2-2; possibly TRBD1 for D (5 bases). This CDR3 spans 15 amino acids. Trimming left V 1 base short and J 0 bases short, with 6 bases between. Germline loops: CDR1 SEHNR, CDR2 FQNEAQ (reference sequence). The CDR3 loop is CASSLGQTNTGELFF. CDR3 DNA sequence: TGTGCCAGCAGCTTAGGACAGACGAACACCGGGGAGCTGTTTTTT.

This clone was detected only once. V gene TRBV11-1 combines with J gene TRBJ1-1; D perhaps matches TRBD1 (5 bases). CDR1 is SGHAT and CDR2 is FQDESV in the germline V gene (reference sequence). V lost 8 bases, J lost 5 bases, and 15 bases lay in between. CDR3 length equals 13 residues. CDR3 residues: CASWRGAGTEAFF. The DNA for the CDR3 is TGTGCCAGCTGGAGGGGCGCGGGGACTGAAGCTTTCTTT.

This rearrangement joins TRBV11-3 to TRBJ1-6; D is ambiguous. The germline V and J ends were trimmed by 3 bases and 7 bases, with 7 bases remaining between them. The CDR3 length is 13 residues. Germline assignment: CDR1 SGHNT and CDR2 YENEEA. CDR3 protein: CASSFDPNSPLHF. As DNA, the CDR3 is TGTGCCAGCAGCTTCGACCCGAATTCACCCCTCCACTTT.